Presented here are 21 T cell receptor beta chains from one specimen sequenced in a study of response to subunit inactivated influenza vaccine. TCRdb processed the RT-PCR reads anew with MiXCR; each CDR3 protein has one entry. The sample contains hundreds of thousands of distinct CDR3 sequences, around 25% of which appear only once. Sequencing used CD4+ T cells sorted from PBMCs, obtained about 5 days after vaccination. The receptors were gathered from a man aged 50-59 years who received an inactivated influenza vaccine.

This clonotype has only a few counts. V usage is TRBV12-3 or TRBV12-4 and J usage is TRBJ2-3, with D possibly TRBD1 on 5 matching bases. The CDR3 is made up of 14 amino acids. Trimming cost V 6 bases and J 6 bases, with 16 bases left between them. The chain's CDR3 is CASSPRVDRDTQYF. CDR3 bases: TGTGCCAGCAGCCCCAGGGTTGATCGGGATACGCAGTATTTT.

This sequence joins TRBV5-1 and TRBJ2-3; TRBD1 matches 10 bases. Germline CDR1 reads SGHRS; CDR2 reads YFSETQ. The CDR3 has 16 residues. Trimming removed 4 bases from V and 1 base from J; junction bases left unmatched: 6. In DNA, the CDR3 is TGCGCCAGCAGCGCCGGACAGGGGGTAGGCACAGATACGCAGTATTTT. It yields the protein CASSAGQGVGTDTQYF.

This rearrangement joins TRBV4-1 to TRBJ2-7; 7 nucleotides align to TRBD1. The CDR3 is made up of 15 amino acids. The trim removed 4 bases at V and 0 bases at J, leaving 6 bases unmatched. Germline V lookup: CDR1 MGHRA, CDR2 YSYEKL. CDR3 amino acids: CASSRASGGSYEQYF. The DNA of the CDR3 is TGCGCCAGCAGCCGGGCGTCAGGGGGCTCCTACGAGCAGTACTTC.

CDR3 protein: CASRPQTGNYGYTF. The CDR3 DNA is TGTGCCAGCAGACCACAGACAGGGAACTATGGCTACACCTTC. The chain links TRBV2 to TRBJ1-2; TRBD1 agrees at 7 bases. Germline V gene lookup returns CDR1 SNHLY and CDR2 FYNNEI. V trimming: 6 bases; J trimming: 2 bases; junction bases outside the gene matches: 6. CDR3 length: 14 residues. Combining the CDR3 with reference TRBV2 and TRBJ1-2 gives the whole variable domain EPEVTQTPSHQVTQMGQEVILRCVPISNHLYFYWYRQILGQKVEFLVSFYNNEISEKSEIFDDQFSVERPDGSNFTLKIRSTKLEDSAMYFCASRPQTGNYGYTFGSGTRLTVV.

The chain uses TRBV20-1 and TRBJ2-3, with D perhaps TRBD2 (6 bases). Trimming took off 6 bases at V and 7 bases at J, with 11 bases between the two ends. Germline V gene lookup returns CDR1 DFQATT and CDR2 SNEGSKA (reference sequence). This CDR3 comprises 11 residues. This chain's CDR3 is CSANGGYTQYF. The CDR3 DNA reads TGCAGTGCCAACGGGGGTTATACGCAGTATTTT.

This clonotype was detected once. J is TRBJ2-7 and V is TRBV20-1; D is uncertain. V lost 0 bases and J lost 6, with 15 bases in between. The CDR3 spans 14 residues. The V gene's germline CDR1 is DFQATT and CDR2 SNEGSKA (reference sequence). The CDR3 here is CSARDPVKGVEQYF. As DNA, the CDR3 is TGCAGTGCTAGAGATCCTGTAAAGGGTGTCGAGCAGTACTTC.

This clonotype was seen only a few times. The rearrangement links TRBV6-2 or TRBV6-3 to TRBJ2-3; 7 nucleotides agree with TRBD2. The CDR3 length is 13 residues. The V gene end was trimmed by 10 bases and the J gene end by 6 bases; junction bases not matched to a gene: 10. Germline loops: CDR1 MNHEY, CDR2 SVGEGT. In DNA, the CDR3 is TGTGCCACCCGGGGGGTACTAGTGGATACGCAGTATTTT. Translating gives CATRGVLVDTQYF.

V usage is TRBV7-6 and J usage is TRBJ2-1, with 8 bases identical to TRBD2. The J segment lost 8 bases and the V segment lost 5 bases, leaving 11 bases of the junction unmatched. The CDR3 sequence is 15 residues long. Per the germline V gene, CDR1 is SGHVS and CDR2 is FNYEAQ. CDR3 bases: TGTGCCAGCAGCGACCTTCCGGGAGGGCCTTATGAGCAGTTCTTC. Protein sequence: CASSDLPGGPYEQFF.

V usage is TRBV18 and J usage is TRBJ2-3; D unclear. This CDR3 spans 14 amino acids. Trimming left V 3 bases short and J 0 bases short, with 7 bases between. Germline CDR1 is KGHSH and CDR2 is LQKENI. The CDR3 here is CASSPVPSTDTQYF. Written as DNA, the CDR3 is TGTGCCAGCTCACCGGTTCCTAGCACAGATACGCAGTATTTT.

This clonotype turned up a few times. The CDR3, as DNA: TGCAGCGTTGCCATATCTAACTATGGCTACACCTTC. This codes for CSVAISNYGYTF. This chain connects TRBV29-1 to TRBJ1-2; D gene unclear. Germline CDR1 SQVTM, CDR2 ANQGSEA. V was pared by 4 bases and J by 0 bases, with 6 bases between. The CDR3 runs 12 residues. The full variable domain, rest sourced from reference TRBV29-1 and TRBJ1-2, is SAVISQKPSRDICQRGTSLTIQCQVDSQVTMMFWYRQQPGQSLTLIATANQGSEATYESGFVIDKFPISRPNLTFSTLTVSNMSPEDSSIYLCSVAISNYGYTFGSGTRLTVV.

A few counts support this clonotype. The gene calls are TRBV6-2 or TRBV6-3 and TRBJ1-5; 9 positions match TRBD1. This CDR3 is 18 amino acids long. The V gene's germline CDR1 is MNHEY and CDR2 SVGEGT. With V trimmed by 0 bases and J by 4 bases, 10 bases remained unmatched. This CDR3 reads CASSYSSPTGGRNQPQHF. The CDR3 region has the DNA TGTGCCAGCAGTTACTCAAGTCCGACAGGGGGACGAAATCAGCCCCAGCATTTT.

This clonotype was seen a few times. This sequence joins TRBV18 and TRBJ1-1; D might be TRBD1 (5 bases). The CDR3 has 14 residues. Trimming stripped 3 bases from V and 6 bases from J, with 14 bases between. The germline gives CDR1 KGHSH, CDR2 LQKENI. In DNA form, the CDR3 reads TGTGCCAGCTCACCTGGGACGGGGAGCTCTGAAGCTTTCTTT. Encoded protein: CASSPGTGSSEAFF. The variable domain in full, with the rest retrieved from reference TRBV18 and TRBJ1-1, is NAGVMQNPRHLVRRRGQEARLRCSPMKGHSHVYWYRQLPEEGLKFMVYLQKENIIDESGMPKERFSAEFPKEGPSILRIQQVVRGDSAAYFCASSPGTGSSEAFFGQGTRLTVV.

The V gene is TRBV7-9, the J gene TRBJ2-7; the D is unclear. The V end lost 5 bases, the J end lost 2 bases, and 4 bases lay between the germline ends. Germline lookup yields CDR1 SEHNR and CDR2 FQNEAQ (reference sequence). This CDR3 spans 11 amino acids. The CDR3 nucleotides read TGTGCCAGCAGCCCCCCCTACGAGCAGTACTTC. Translated, it gives CASSPPYEQYF.

This clonotype was seen once. This chain uses TRBV5-1 with TRBJ1-6; D ambiguous. CDR1 is SGHRS and CDR2 is YFSETQ in the germline V gene. The germline V and J ends were trimmed by 4 bases and 3 bases, with 11 bases remaining between them. The CDR3 sequence is 15 residues long. In nucleotides, the CDR3 is TGCGCCAGCAGCAGAAGACAATTCTATAATTCACCCCTCCACTTT. Amino acids: CASSRRQFYNSPLHF.

In its sample, this clonotype was seen a few times. The CDR3 region is CASSQTGIYGYTF. CDR3 DNA: TGTGCCAGCAGCCAAACAGGGATCTATGGCTACACCTTC. This rearrangement joins TRBV7-9 to TRBJ1-2, with a possible D match to TRBD1 (6 bases). V gave up 5 bases and J gave up 4 bases, with 11 bases separating them. The CDR3 contains 13 residues. Per the germline V gene, CDR1 is SEHNR and CDR2 is FQNEAQ (reference sequence).

V and J are TRBV6-2 or TRBV6-3 and TRBJ2-7; D gene unclear. The V gene's germline CDR1 is MNHEY and CDR2 SVGEGT. The length of the CDR3 is 12 residues. Trimming cost V 4 bases and J 2 bases, with 6 bases left between them. The CDR3 here is CASSWNTYEQYF. In DNA form, the CDR3 reads TGTGCCAGCAGTTGGAACACCTACGAGCAGTACTTC.

V is TRBV29-1 and J is TRBJ1-4, with D possibly TRBD1 on 5 matching bases. The CDR3 covers 14 residues. CDR1 SQVTM and CDR2 ANQGSEA come from the germline V gene. V was clipped by 7 bases and J by 3 bases, with 15 bases between them. The CDR3 region has the DNA TGCAGCGCCGAAAGACAGCTCCCTAATGAAAAACTGTTTTTT. It encodes CSAERQLPNEKLFF.

The chain employs TRBV5-1 and TRBJ2-5, with 11 bases lining up with TRBD2. The length of the CDR3 is 17 residues. Looked up from germline, CDR1 is SGHRS and CDR2 is YFSETQ. Germline trimming cut 5 bases from V and 7 bases from J; bases unmatched to any gene: 16. CDR3 sequence: CASRPRPTSGVLGTQYF. In DNA, the CDR3 is TGCGCCAGCAGACCCCGACCGACTAGCGGGGTGTTGGGGACCCAGTACTTC.

The chain carries TRBV20-1 and TRBJ1-2; D is unresolved. The length of the CDR3 is 11 residues. Trimming shortened V by 1 base and J by 8 bases, and 8 bases separated the two germline ends. Germline CDR1 and CDR2: DFQATT and SNEGSKA (reference sequence). CDR3 coding DNA: TGCAGTGCTAGAGTAAAAGGGGGCTACACCTTC. This sequence encodes CSARVKGGYTF.

The count of this clonotype is one. This chain connects TRBV28 to TRBJ2-4, with D unresolved. V lost 10 bases, J lost 0 bases, and 10 bases lay in between. The CDR3 totals 13 residues. CDR1 is MDHEN, CDR2 SYDVKM, per germline. The CDR3 DNA reads TGTGCCACCCGAGGCCCAGCCAAAAACATTCAGTACTTC. Protein sequence: CATRGPAKNIQYF.

This sequence joins TRBV20-1 and TRBJ2-1; 9 nucleotides line up with TRBD2. Germline-derived CDR1 and CDR2 are DFQATT and SNEGSKA (reference sequence). This CDR3 has 16 residues. The V and J ends lost 3 bases and 7 bases, in that order; junction bases with no gene match: 13. DNA of the CDR3: TGCAGTGCTAGGGTAATGCGGGAGGGGTTTAAGAATGAGCAGTTCTTC. This translates into CSARVMREGFKNEQFF.